These 18 T cell receptor beta chains share one sample of origin, sequenced in a study of OX40 agonist ivuxolimab in advanced cancers. The repertoire was sequenced with immunoSEQ multiplex PCR; TCRdb's copy has only in-frame clones and lacks some. The sample yields around 49,000 clones, 60% to 80% seen once. Sequences were derived from CD4+ or CD8+ T cells sorted from blood, sampled in a trial of the OX40 agonist ivuxolimab. These receptors originate from an adult with an advanced solid tumor such as melanoma, head and neck, liver or kidney cancer.

J is TRBJ2-3 and V is TRBV5-6; perhaps TRBD1 as D (6 bases). Germline V gene data show CDR1 as SGHDT and CDR2 as YYEEEE. Trimming pared 4 bases from V and 0 bases from J, leaving 15 bases between. This CDR3 has 16 amino acids. CDR3 loop: CASSPPGQSSTDTQYF. The CDR3 nucleotides are TGTGCCAGCAGCCCGCCTGGACAGTCTAGCACAGATACGCAGTATTTT.

In its sample, this clone was seen once. J is TRBJ2-4 and V is TRBV6-5, with D unclear. The CDR3 spans 15 residues. The V gene's germline CDR1 is MNHEY and CDR2 SVGAGI. V lost 0 bases, J lost 1 base, and 7 bases lay in between. The CDR3 region has the DNA TGTGCCAGCAGTTACTCGACGTTGGCCAAAAACATTCAGTACTTC. Translated, it gives CASSYSTLAKNIQYF.

This chain joins TRBV4-1 and TRBJ1-2; 7 positions match TRBD1. Trimming took 1 base from V and 2 from J; bases not matched to a gene: 4. Per germline, CDR1 MGHRA and CDR2 YSYEKL. This CDR3 region has 15 residues. CDR3 loop: CASSQAGQRNYGYTF. The CDR3 DNA is TGCGCCAGCAGCCAAGCGGGACAGAGGAACTATGGCTACACCTTC.

The rearrangement links TRBV4-3 to TRBJ1-2; the match to TRBD1 covers 7 bases. J gave up 7 bases and V 0 bases, and 2 bases lay outside the gene matches. Germline V gene lookup returns CDR1 LGHNA and CDR2 YSLEER. The CDR3 is 13 amino acids. CDR3 loop: CASSQDQGGGYTF. CDR3 bases: TGCGCCAGCAGCCAAGATCAGGGGGGTGGCTACACCTTC.

The V gene is TRBV5-4, the J gene TRBJ1-1; TRBD1 might be the D (5 bases). CDR1 and CDR2 from the germline V gene are SGHNT and YYREEE (reference sequence). This CDR3 spans 14 amino acids. V was clipped by 5 bases and J by 5 bases, with 16 bases between them. The CDR3 loop reads CASSTVDGGTEAFF. Written as DNA, the CDR3 is TGTGCCAGCAGTACTGTTGATGGGGGGACTGAAGCTTTCTTT.

The chain uses TRBV2 and TRBJ2-2, with a weak D call TRBD1 (5 bases). Trimming stripped 6 bases from V and 7 bases from J, with 18 bases between. Germline V gene lookup returns CDR1 SNHLY and CDR2 FYNNEI. The CDR3 has 15 residues. CDR3 DNA sequence: TGTGCCAGCAGGACACAGGCATCACGTTTCGGGGAGCTGTTTTTT. It is translated as CASRTQASRFGELFF.

CDR3 sequence reads: CASSSGGLAGVGQFF. CDR3 DNA: TGTGCCAGCAGCTCGGGGGGACTAGCGGGAGTGGGGCAGTTCTTC. This chain joins TRBV7-2 and TRBJ2-1; 14 bases fit TRBD2. Germline assignment: CDR1 SGHTA and CDR2 FQGNSA. The V segment lost 4 bases and the J segment 12 bases; nucleotides outside the gene matches: 8. The CDR3 runs 15 residues.

Only a few counts were recorded for this clone. This chain joins TRBV2 and TRBJ1-5; D might be TRBD1 (5 bases). Germline values: CDR1 SNHLY, CDR2 FYNNEI. Trimming cost V 7 bases and J 1 base, with 8 bases left between them. The CDR3 runs to 13 residues. Here the CDR3 DNA reads TGTGCCAGCAATCGACAGAGCAATCAGCCCCAGCATTTT. Its protein product is CASNRQSNQPQHF.

The J gene is TRBJ2-7, the V gene TRBV30, with D possibly called TRBD1 or TRBD2 (5 bases each). The CDR3 sequence is 13 residues long. Between the trimmed V and J ends, which lost 3 bases and 6 bases, there was a span of 15 bases. The V gene's germline CDR1 is GTSNPN and CDR2 SVGIG (reference sequence). The CDR3 DNA is TGTGCCTGGAGCCTCCCGACGGGGCTCGAGCAGTACTTC. This sequence encodes CAWSLPTGLEQYF.

The rearrangement joins TRBV7-2 to TRBJ2-3; the match to TRBD2 covers 10 bases. The CDR3 spans 18 residues. Germline loops: CDR1 SGHTA, CDR2 FQGNSA. V was pared by 1 base and J by 6 bases, with 13 bases of the junction left unmatched. CDR3 DNA sequence: TGTGCCAGCAGCTTAGTTGTATCTAGCGGGAGATATTCCGATACGCAGTATTTT. It encodes CASSLVVSSGRYSDTQYF.

This clone has a single count. The CDR3 reads CASKTQSGYTF. CDR3 sequence (DNA): TGTGCCAGCAAAACACAAAGTGGCTACACCTTC. The chain combines TRBV27 with TRBJ1-2, with D hard to call. V lost 7 bases to trimming and J lost 7 bases, with 10 bases between them. Per germline, CDR1 MNHEY and CDR2 SMNVEV (reference sequence). The CDR3 length is 11 residues.

The chain is built from TRBV6-1 and TRBJ1-2; D ambiguous. Trimming removed 1 base at V and 1 base at J, with 16 bases between. The CDR3 runs to 17 residues. Germline loops: CDR1 MNHNS, CDR2 SASEGT. Here the CDR3 reads CASSEGLGLRFNYGYTF. The CDR3 bases are TGTGCCAGCAGTGAAGGGCTAGGGCTGAGGTTTAACTATGGCTACACCTTC.

The V and J genes are TRBV5-1 and TRBJ2-7; TRBD1 agrees at 10 bases. The CDR3 runs 17 residues. The germline gives CDR1 SGHRS, CDR2 YFSETQ. The trim removed 3 bases at V and 2 bases at J, leaving 11 bases unmatched. The CDR3 DNA sequence: TGCGCCAGCAGCTACCCCGGGACAGGGGCTGAAACCTACGAGCAGTACTTC. This codes for CASSYPGTGAETYEQYF.

This rearrangement joins TRBV15 to TRBJ1-1, with no clear D. The CDR3 has 14 amino acids. Germline lookup yields CDR1 LNHNV and CDR2 YYDKDF (reference sequence). V shed 0 bases and J shed 6 bases, with 11 bases lying between them. The CDR3, as DNA: TGTGCCACCAGCAGAGATACGGATGGAGCTGAAGCTTTCTTT. Translated, it gives CATSRDTDGAEAFF.

The chain carries TRBV30 and TRBJ1-1; a possible D gene is TRBD1 (5 bases). This CDR3 has 16 residues. V shed 2 bases and J shed 4 bases, with 20 bases lying between them. The germline gives CDR1 GTSNPN, CDR2 SVGIG (reference sequence). CDR3 bases: TGTGCCTGGAGTCCACCAGGGAGAGGCGGCCTCACTGAAGCTTTCTTT. Amino acids: CAWSPPGRGGLTEAFF.

The rearrangement uses TRBV19 and TRBJ2-3; 7 bases are shared with TRBD1. V shed 6 bases and J 3 bases; nucleotides not matched to a gene: 9. From germline, CDR1 is LNHDA and CDR2 SQIVND (reference sequence). CDR3 length: 15 amino acids. The CDR3 nucleotides are TGTGCCAGTAGCCGGAAAGGGGGCAGTACAGATACGCAGTATTTT. Translated: CASSRKGGSTDTQYF.

The chain combines TRBV7-9 with TRBJ1-6, with 9 bases aligning to TRBD1. The V gene end was trimmed by 2 bases and the J gene end by 7 bases; junction bases not matched to a gene: 9. The germline gives CDR1 SEHNR, CDR2 FQNEAQ (reference sequence). This CDR3 is 17 amino acids long. CDR3 in DNA: TGTGCCAGCAGCTTATTATTGGGACAGGGCTACAATTCACCCCTCCACTTT. Translated, it gives CASSLLLGQGYNSPLHF.

This clone was detected a few times. The chain has TRBV27 and TRBJ2-3; 10 bases line up with TRBD2. The V segment lost 7 bases and the J segment 3 bases; nucleotides outside the gene matches: 7. From germline, CDR1 is MNHEY and CDR2 SMNVEV (reference sequence). This CDR3 has 15 residues. In DNA, the CDR3 is TGTGCCAGCATACCGGGACTAGCGATGACAGATACGCAGTATTTT. Amino acid sequence: CASIPGLAMTDTQYF.